This T cell receptor (beta chain) originates from a study of a mutant IDH1 vaccine in newly diagnosed glioma (dated by TCRdb to 2020 to 2023). For the wider study: Patients received eight vaccinations in weeks 1, 3, 5, 7, 11, 15, 19 and 23, corresponding to visits V03 through V10. Vaccination was initiated 4-6 weeks after radiotherapy alone, or concurrently with temozolomide cycles in the chemotherapy-containing groups. Of the 32 patients who were treated, 62.5% were male and roughly 38% were female, and the mean age was roughly 40 years. Prior to enrollment, standard therapy consisting of radiotherapy alone, temozolomide alone, or radiochemotherapy with temozolomide had been administered to patients, with the combination being received by most patients. Six visits were used for peripheral blood collection: V03 (baseline), V05, V07, V10, V12 and V13. For exploratory analyses, around 23 treated patients had longitudinal TCRB deep sequencing done wherever samples were available.

The time point label corresponds to: week 5, during vaccination. A 20-mer mutant IDH1 peptide at 300 micrograms in Montanide made up each vaccine dose, which was injected subcutaneously together with topical imiquimod. The donors had newly diagnosed IDH1-mutant astrocytomas of WHO grade 3 or 4 that showed loss of nuclear ATRX. The samples were drawn from NOA16, a multicentre, single-arm, open-label phase I trial in Germany that tested a mutant IDH1 peptide vaccine in humans for the first time. Genomic DNA for TCRB sequencing was extracted from EDTA blood using the DNeasy Blood and Tissue Kit. Regarding this clone: What antigen it recognizes has not been identified. An end of the junction differs from the germline gene, which may be a read error.

Including cysteine and phenylalanine, the CDR3 has 14 amino acids. The CDR3 DNA has 42 bases and is translated from base 1. The germline V gene sets CDR1 to SNHLY and CDR2 to FYNNEI. Libraries came from the immunoSEQ multiplex PCR assay. Rearranged TCR beta chain sequences were amplified with the hsTCRB Kit following the manufacturer's protocol. TCRB libraries were sequenced on an Illumina MiSeq. The study's processing was this. The kit vendor's proprietary platform handled demultiplexing, trimming and gene mapping. TCRdb's version of the immuneACCESS table is confined to in-frame rearrangements and falls short of the full clone set. An unresolved V gene accounts for under half of the shortfall where checked; the remainder is of unknown origin. V and J calls and clone size are those listed in that table; D and trimming were worked out from the DNA. The sample profile shows fewer than 100,000 clones; roughly nine tenths of them were found once. 0.55% to 0.65% of the sample goes to the ten largest clones.

Beyond this particular receptor, the publication reports: The authors stated that sample limitations prevented analyses of patient blood samples from being reproduced. Immune responses induced by the vaccine were seen in roughly 95% of patients across multiple MHC alleles. Pseudoprogression appeared unrelated to alterations in the top peripheral T cell clonotypes detected by TCRB sequencing. Availability determined which PBMC samples were chosen for TCRB deep sequencing.

The chain joins TRBV2 to TRBJ2-7, with the D segment identity uncertain. Sequencing used PBMCs, obtained from a glioma patient whose treatment included an IDH1 peptide vaccine. This TCR was recovered from a woman in her 50s with glioma. The CDR3 protein sequence reads: CASSSPPGGYQQYF. The nucleotide sequence is given as TGTGCCAGCAGTTCCCCCCCGGGCGGCTACCAGCAGTACTTC.